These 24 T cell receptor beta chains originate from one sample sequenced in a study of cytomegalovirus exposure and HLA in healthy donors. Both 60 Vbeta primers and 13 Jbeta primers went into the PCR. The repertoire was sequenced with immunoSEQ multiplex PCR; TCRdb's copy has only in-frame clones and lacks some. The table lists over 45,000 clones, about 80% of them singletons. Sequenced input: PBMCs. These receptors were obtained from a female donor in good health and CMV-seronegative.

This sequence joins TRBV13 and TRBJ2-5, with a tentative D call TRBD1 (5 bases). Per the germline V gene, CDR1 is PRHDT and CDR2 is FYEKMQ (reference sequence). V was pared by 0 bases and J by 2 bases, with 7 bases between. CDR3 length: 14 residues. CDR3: CASSLGAGQETQYF. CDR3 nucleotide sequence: TGTGCCAGCAGCTTAGGGGCAGGGCAAGAGACCCAGTACTTC.

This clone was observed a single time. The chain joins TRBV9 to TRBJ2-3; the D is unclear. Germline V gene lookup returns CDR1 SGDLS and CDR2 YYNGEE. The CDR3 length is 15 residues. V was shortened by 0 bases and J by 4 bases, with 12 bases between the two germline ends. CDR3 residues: CASSVGLVRPDTQYF. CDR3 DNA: TGTGCCAGCAGCGTAGGGCTAGTCAGACCAGATACGCAGTATTTT.

In nucleotides, the CDR3 is TGTGCCAGTAGGACAGGGGAACTTAATCAGCCCCAGCATTTT. Protein product: CASRTGELNQPQHF. The V and J genes are TRBV6-1 and TRBJ1-5; TRBD1 agrees at 9 bases. CDR3 size: 14 residues. The V gene end was trimmed by 9 bases and the J gene end by 4 bases; junction bases not matched to a gene: 7. From germline, CDR1 is MNHNS and CDR2 SASEGT.

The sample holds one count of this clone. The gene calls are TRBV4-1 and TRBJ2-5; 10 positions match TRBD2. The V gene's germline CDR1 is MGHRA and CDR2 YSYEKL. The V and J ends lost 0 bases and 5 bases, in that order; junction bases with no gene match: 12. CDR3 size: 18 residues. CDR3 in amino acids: CASSQEPSGGLRSETQYF. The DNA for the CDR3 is TGCGCCAGCAGCCAAGAACCTAGCGGGGGCCTCAGATCGGAGACCCAGTACTTC.

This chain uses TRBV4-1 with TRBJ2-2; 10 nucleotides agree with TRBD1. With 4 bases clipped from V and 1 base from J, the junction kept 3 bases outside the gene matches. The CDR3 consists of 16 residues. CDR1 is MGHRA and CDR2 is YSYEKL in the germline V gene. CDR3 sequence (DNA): TGCGCCAGCAGCCGCCGGGACAGGGGGAACACCGGGGAGCTGTTTTTT. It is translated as CASSRRDRGNTGELFF.

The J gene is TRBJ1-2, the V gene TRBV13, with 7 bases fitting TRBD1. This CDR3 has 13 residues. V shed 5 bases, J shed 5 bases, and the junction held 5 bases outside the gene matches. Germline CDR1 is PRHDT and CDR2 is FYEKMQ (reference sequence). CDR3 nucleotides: TGTGCCAGCAGCCCAAGACAGGGTTATGGCTACACCTTC. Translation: CASSPRQGYGYTF.

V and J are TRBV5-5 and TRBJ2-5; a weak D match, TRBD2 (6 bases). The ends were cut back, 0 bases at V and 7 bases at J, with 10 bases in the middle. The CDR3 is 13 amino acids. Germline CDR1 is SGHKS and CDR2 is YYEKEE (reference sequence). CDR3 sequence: CASSLAGEGTQYF. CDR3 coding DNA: TGTGCCAGCAGCTTGGCGGGAGAGGGGACCCAGTACTTC.

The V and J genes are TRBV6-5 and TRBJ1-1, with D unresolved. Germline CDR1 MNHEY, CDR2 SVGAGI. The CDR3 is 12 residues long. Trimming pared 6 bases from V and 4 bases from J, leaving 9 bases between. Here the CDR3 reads CASSREGTEAFF. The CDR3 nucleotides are TGTGCCAGCAGCCGTGAGGGCACTGAAGCTTTCTTT.

The CDR3 DNA sequence: TGTGCCACCAGCAAGGTGGACAGTCTAGAAAAACTGTTTTTT. This codes for CATSKVDSLEKLFF. J is TRBJ1-4 and V is TRBV15; maybe TRBD1 (6 bases). The CDR3 extends over 14 amino acids. V was cut by 4 bases and J by 8 bases, with 14 bases left in between. Per germline, CDR1 LNHNV and CDR2 YYDKDF (reference sequence).

The CDR3 sequence: CASSTYEDTYEQYF. CDR3 nucleotides: TGTGCCAGCAGCACGTACGAGGACACCTACGAGCAGTACTTC. This chain links TRBV7-2 with TRBJ2-7, with a tentative D call TRBD1 (5 bases). This CDR3 has 14 amino acids. Trimming cost V 5 bases and J 2 bases, with 13 bases left between them. Germline CDR1 reads SGHTA; CDR2 reads FQGNSA.

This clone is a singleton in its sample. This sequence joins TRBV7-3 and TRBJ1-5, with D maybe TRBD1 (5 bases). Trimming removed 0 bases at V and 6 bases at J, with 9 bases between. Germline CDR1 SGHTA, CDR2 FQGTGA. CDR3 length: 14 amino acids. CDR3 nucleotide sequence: TGTGCCAGCAGCTTAACCGGGGGGGGTCAGCCCCAGCATTTT. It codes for CASSLTGGGQPQHF.

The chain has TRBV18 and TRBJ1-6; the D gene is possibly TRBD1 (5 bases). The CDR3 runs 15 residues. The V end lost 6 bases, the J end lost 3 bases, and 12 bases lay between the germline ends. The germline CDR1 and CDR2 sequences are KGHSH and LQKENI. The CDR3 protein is CASSTREGYNSPLHF. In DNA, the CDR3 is TGTGCCAGCTCCACCAGGGAAGGCTATAATTCACCCCTCCACTTT.

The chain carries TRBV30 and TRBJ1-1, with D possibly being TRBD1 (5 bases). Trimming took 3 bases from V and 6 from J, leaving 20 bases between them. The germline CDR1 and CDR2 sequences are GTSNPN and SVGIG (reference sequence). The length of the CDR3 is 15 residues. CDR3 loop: CAWRISSLGPSEAFF. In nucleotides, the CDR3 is TGTGCCTGGAGAATCAGTAGCTTGGGGCCTTCTGAAGCTTTCTTT.

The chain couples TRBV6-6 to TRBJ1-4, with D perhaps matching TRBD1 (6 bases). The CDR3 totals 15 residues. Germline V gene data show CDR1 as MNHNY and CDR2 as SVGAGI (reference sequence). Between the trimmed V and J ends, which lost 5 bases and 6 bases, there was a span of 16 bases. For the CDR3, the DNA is TGTGCCAGCAGTAACCCGGCCAGGGGTGATGAAAAACTGTTTTTT. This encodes CASSNPARGDEKLFF.

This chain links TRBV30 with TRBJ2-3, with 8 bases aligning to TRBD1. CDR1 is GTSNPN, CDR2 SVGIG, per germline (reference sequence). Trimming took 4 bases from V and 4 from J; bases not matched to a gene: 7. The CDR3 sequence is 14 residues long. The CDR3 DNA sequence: TGTGCCTGGACTGAGACAGGGGCGGCAGATACGCAGTATTTT. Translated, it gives CAWTETGAADTQYF.

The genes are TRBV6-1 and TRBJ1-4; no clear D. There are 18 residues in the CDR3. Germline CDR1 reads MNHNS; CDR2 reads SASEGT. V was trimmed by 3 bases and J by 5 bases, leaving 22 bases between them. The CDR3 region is CASSDCPSLLVDNEKLFF. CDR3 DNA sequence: TGTGCCAGCAGTGACTGTCCAAGTCTCCTAGTCGACAATGAAAAACTGTTTTTT.

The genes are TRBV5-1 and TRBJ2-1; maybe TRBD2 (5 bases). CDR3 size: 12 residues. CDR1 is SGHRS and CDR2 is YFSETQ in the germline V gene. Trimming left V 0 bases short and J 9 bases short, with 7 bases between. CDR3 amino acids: CASSLDGGEQFF. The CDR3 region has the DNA TGCGCCAGCAGCTTGGACGGAGGTGAGCAGTTCTTC.

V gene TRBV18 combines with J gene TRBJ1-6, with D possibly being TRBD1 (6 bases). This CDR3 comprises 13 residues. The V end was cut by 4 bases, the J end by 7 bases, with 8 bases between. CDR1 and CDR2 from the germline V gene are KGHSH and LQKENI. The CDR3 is CASSQDSNSPLHF. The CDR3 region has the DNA TGTGCCAGCTCACAGGACAGCAATTCACCCCTCCACTTT.

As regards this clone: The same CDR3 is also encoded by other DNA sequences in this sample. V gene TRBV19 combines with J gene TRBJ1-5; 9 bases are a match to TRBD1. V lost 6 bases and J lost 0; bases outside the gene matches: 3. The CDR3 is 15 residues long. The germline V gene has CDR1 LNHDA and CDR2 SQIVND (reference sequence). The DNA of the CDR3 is TGTGCCAGTAGACGGACAGGGGATAGCAATCAGCCCCAGCATTTT. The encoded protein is CASRRTGDSNQPQHF.

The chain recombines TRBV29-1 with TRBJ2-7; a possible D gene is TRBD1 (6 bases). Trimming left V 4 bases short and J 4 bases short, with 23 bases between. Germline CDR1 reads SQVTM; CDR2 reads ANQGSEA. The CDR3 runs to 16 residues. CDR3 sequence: CSVVGMSTGKGYEQYF. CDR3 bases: TGCAGCGTTGTTGGCATGTCGACAGGAAAAGGGTACGAGCAGTACTTC.

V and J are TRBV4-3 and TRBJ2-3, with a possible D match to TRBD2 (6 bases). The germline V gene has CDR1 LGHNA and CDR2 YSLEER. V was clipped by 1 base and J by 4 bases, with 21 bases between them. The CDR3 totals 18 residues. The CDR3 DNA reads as TGCGCCAGCAGCCAAGCGGTGAGAACTAGCTCATTCCCAGATACGCAGTATTTT. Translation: CASSQAVRTSSFPDTQYF.

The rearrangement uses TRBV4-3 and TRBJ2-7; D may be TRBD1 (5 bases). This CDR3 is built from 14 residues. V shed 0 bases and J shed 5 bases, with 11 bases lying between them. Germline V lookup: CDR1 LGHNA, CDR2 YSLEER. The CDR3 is CASSQDAGFNEQYF. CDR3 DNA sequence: TGCGCCAGCAGCCAAGACGCAGGGTTCAACGAGCAGTACTTC.

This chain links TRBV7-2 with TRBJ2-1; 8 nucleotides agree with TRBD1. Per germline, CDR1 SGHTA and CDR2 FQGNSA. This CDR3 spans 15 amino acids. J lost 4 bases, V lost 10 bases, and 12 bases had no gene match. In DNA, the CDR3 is TGTGCCACGGGCCCCAGGGGGACAGGATACAATGAGCAGTTCTTC. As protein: CATGPRGTGYNEQFF.

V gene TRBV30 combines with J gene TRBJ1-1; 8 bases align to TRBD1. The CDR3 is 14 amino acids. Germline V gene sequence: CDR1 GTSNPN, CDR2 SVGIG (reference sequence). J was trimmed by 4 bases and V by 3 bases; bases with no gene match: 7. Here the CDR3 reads CAWRGQDKGTEAFF. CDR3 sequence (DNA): TGTGCCTGGAGGGGACAGGACAAGGGCACTGAAGCTTTCTTT.